Listed here are 17 T cell receptor beta chains from one sample, sequenced in a study of T cell changes during pregnancy in multiple sclerosis. The data were produced by immunoSEQ multiplex PCR, yet TCRdb's version contains in-frame clones alone and is incomplete. The sample yields about 40,000 clones, 90% to 95% seen once. Sequencing used peripheral blood, obtained in the third trimester of pregnancy. The receptors were gathered from a female donor with multiple sclerosis, enrolled in a pregnancy study.

V is TRBV30 and J is TRBJ2-1, with a tentative D call TRBD1 (8 bases). The length of the CDR3 is 13 residues. CDR1 and CDR2 from the germline V gene are GTSNPN and SVGIG (reference sequence). Trimming cost V 5 bases and J 9 bases, with 17 bases left between them. The CDR3 nucleotides are TGTGCCTGGGAACCGGACAGGGAGGGTGAGCAGTTCTTC. Its translation: CAWEPDREGEQFF. The full variable domain, in which reference TRBV30 and TRBJ2-1 provide the parts outside the CDR3, is SQTIHQWPATLVQPVGSPLSLECTVEGTSNPNLYWYRQAAGRGLQLLFYSVGIGQISSEVPQNLSASRPQDRQFILSSKKLLLSDSGFYLCAWEPDREGEQFFGPGTRLTVL.

The chain is built from TRBV9 and TRBJ2-1; a possible D gene is TRBD2 (5 bases). This CDR3 has 15 amino acids. Germline CDR1 reads SGDLS; CDR2 reads YYNGEE. With 0 bases removed from V and 5 bases from J, the gap between germline ends came to 12 bases. CDR3 region: CASSVASGRNNEQFF. Written as DNA, the CDR3 is TGTGCCAGCAGCGTAGCCAGCGGAAGAAACAATGAGCAGTTCTTC.

As DNA, the CDR3 is TGTGCCAGCAGCTTAGTCCCGCTACTAGCGGGGGGACTCAATGAGCAGTTCTTC. Translating gives CASSLVPLLAGGLNEQFF. The chain couples TRBV7-6 to TRBJ2-1; 12 bases are a match to TRBD2. Germline CDR1 reads SGHVS; CDR2 reads FNYEAQ. The CDR3 runs to 18 residues. The trim removed 1 base at V and 6 bases at J, leaving 10 bases unmatched.

This chain links TRBV4-2 with TRBJ1-3, with D tentatively TRBD1 (5 bases). The CDR3 is made up of 18 amino acids. Germline V gene data show CDR1 as LGHNA and CDR2 as YNFKEQ. V lost 1 base and J 4 bases, leaving 20 bases between the germline ends. CDR3 amino acids: CASSQGLSARVAGNTIYF. The CDR3 coding sequence is TGTGCCAGCAGCCAAGGTCTTTCGGCCAGGGTGGCGGGAAACACCATATATTTT.

The chain joins TRBV11-3 to TRBJ1-6, with D hard to call. V was trimmed by 4 bases and J by 6 bases, leaving 7 bases between them. CDR1 is SGHNT and CDR2 is YENEEA in the germline V gene. The CDR3 runs to 13 residues. CDR3 nucleotide sequence: TGTGCCAGCAGCTCACTATCTAATTCACCCCTCCACTTT. This gives the protein CASSSLSNSPLHF.

The chain joins TRBV13 to TRBJ1-1; no definite D call. Germline CDR1 is PRHDT and CDR2 is FYEKMQ (reference sequence). The CDR3 has 14 residues. The V gene lost 3 bases and the J gene lost 1 base, with 9 bases spanning the gap. CDR3 nucleotides: TGTGCCAGCAGCTTCGGCAGGCAGAACACTGAAGCTTTCTTT. Encoded protein: CASSFGRQNTEAFF.

The chain combines TRBV20-1 with TRBJ2-7, with 7 bases lining up with TRBD1. Germline loops: CDR1 DFQATT, CDR2 SNEGSKA (reference sequence). V was clipped by 4 bases and J by 5 bases; unmatched bases: 2. This CDR3 region has 11 residues. CDR3 DNA: TGCAGTGCTAAGGGGGCCAACGAGCAGTACTTC. Translation gives CSAKGANEQYF.

This clone was seen once. The CDR3 region is CASSLDWGGREQYF. DNA for the CDR3: TGCGCCAGCAGCTTGGACTGGGGGGGCCGTGAGCAGTACTTC. V usage is TRBV5-1 and J usage is TRBJ2-7; maybe TRBD2 (7 bases). CDR1 is SGHRS, CDR2 YFSETQ, per germline. Trimming removed 0 bases from V and 7 bases from J, with 14 bases in between. The CDR3 is made up of 14 amino acids. The full variable domain, in which reference TRBV5-1 and TRBJ2-7 provide the parts outside the CDR3, is KAGVTQTPRYLIKTRGQQVTLSCSPISGHRSVSWYQQTPGQGLQFLFEYFSETQRNKGNFPGRFSGRQFSNSRSEMNVSTLELGDSALYLCASSLDWGGREQYFGPGTRLTVT.

The rearrangement links TRBV5-6 to TRBJ1-1, with TRBD1 identical over 10 bases. The CDR3 sequence is 16 residues long. Losses at the gene ends were 6 bases for V and 2 bases for J; bases not matched to a gene: 10. Germline CDR1 is SGHDT and CDR2 is YYEEEE. The CDR3 loop reads CASTTQGQGLNTEAFF. The CDR3, as DNA: TGTGCCAGCACCACCCAGGGACAGGGGTTAAACACTGAAGCTTTCTTT.

The chain links TRBV7-8 to TRBJ2-5; TRBD1 might be the D (6 bases). V lost 5 bases, J lost 11 bases, and 15 bases lay in between. The CDR3 runs to 12 residues. CDR1 is SGHVS, CDR2 FQNEAQ, per germline. CDR3 coding DNA: TGTGCCAGCAGCGTCATCCCGGGACAACAGTACTTC. Its protein product is CASSVIPGQQYF.

The V call is TRBV7-2, the J call TRBJ2-1, with 8 positions matching TRBD2. Per germline, CDR1 SGHTA and CDR2 FQGNSA. V gave up 2 bases and J gave up 7 bases; unmatched junction bases: 4. The CDR3 runs 14 residues. CDR3 nucleotides: TGTGCCAGCAGCTTAAATCGGGGGGGGAATGAGCAGTTCTTC. The encoded protein is CASSLNRGGNEQFF.

The chain links TRBV28 to TRBJ1-5, with D maybe TRBD1 (5 bases). The CDR3 covers 16 residues. CDR1 MDHEN and CDR2 SYDVKM come from the germline V gene. V was clipped by 3 bases and J by 4 bases, with 16 bases between them. This chain's CDR3 is CASSFLGGMGNQPQHF. DNA for the CDR3: TGTGCCAGCAGTTTTTTGGGGGGAATGGGGAATCAGCCCCAGCATTTT. Full variable domain (outside the CDR3, taken from reference TRBV28 and TRBJ1-5): DVKVTQSSRYLVKRTGEKVFLECVQDMDHENMFWYRQDPGLGLRLIYFSYDVKMKEKGDIPEGYSVSREKKERFSLILESASTNQTSMYLCASSFLGGMGNQPQHFGDGTRLSIL.

The rearrangement links TRBV27 to TRBJ2-2, with TRBD1 matching over 7 bases. Unmatched junction bases numbered 12, after V lost 1 base and J lost 10 bases. Germline CDR1 is MNHEY and CDR2 is SMNVEV (reference sequence). The CDR3 runs to 16 residues. DNA of the CDR3: TGTGCCAGCAGTTTATTGCGACAGGGTTCCAACGAGGAGCTGTTTTTT. Amino acids: CASSLLRQGSNEELFF.

The rearrangement uses TRBV5-1 and TRBJ2-1; 8 bases map to TRBD2. Germline assignment: CDR1 SGHRS and CDR2 YFSETQ. This CDR3 comprises 19 residues. V was clipped by 6 bases and J by 5 bases; unmatched bases: 22. CDR3 sequence (DNA): TGCGCCAGCACCCCAAATGGAATCCAGCGGGAGTATCCCCACAATGAGCAGTTCTTC. It encodes CASTPNGIQREYPHNEQFF.

V usage is TRBV6-5 and J usage is TRBJ2-7, with D hard to call. V dropped 2 bases and J dropped 0 bases, with 8 bases sitting between them. The CDR3 consists of 14 residues. From germline, CDR1 is MNHEY and CDR2 SVGAGI. The CDR3 DNA reads TGTGCCAGCAGTTACAGTGGCAGCTCCTACGAGCAGTACTTC. Translation: CASSYSGSSYEQYF.

This chain connects TRBV6-6 to TRBJ1-5; TRBD1 matches 9 bases. The trim removed 6 bases at V and 0 bases at J, leaving 3 bases unmatched. Germline V lookup: CDR1 MNHNY, CDR2 SVGAGI (reference sequence). The CDR3 spans 15 residues. The CDR3 DNA follows: TGTGCCAGCAGCCCGGGACAGGGTAGCAATCAGCCCCAGCATTTT. As protein: CASSPGQGSNQPQHF.

CDR3 coding DNA: TGCGCCAGCAGCCAAGAGGGACTTACGAATCAGCCCCAGCATTTT. Its protein is CASSQEGLTNQPQHF. The J gene is TRBJ1-5, the V gene TRBV4-3; D might be TRBD1 (5 bases). The CDR3 contains 15 residues. V was cut by 0 bases and J by 4 bases, with 10 bases left in between. Per the germline V gene, CDR1 is LGHNA and CDR2 is YSLEER.